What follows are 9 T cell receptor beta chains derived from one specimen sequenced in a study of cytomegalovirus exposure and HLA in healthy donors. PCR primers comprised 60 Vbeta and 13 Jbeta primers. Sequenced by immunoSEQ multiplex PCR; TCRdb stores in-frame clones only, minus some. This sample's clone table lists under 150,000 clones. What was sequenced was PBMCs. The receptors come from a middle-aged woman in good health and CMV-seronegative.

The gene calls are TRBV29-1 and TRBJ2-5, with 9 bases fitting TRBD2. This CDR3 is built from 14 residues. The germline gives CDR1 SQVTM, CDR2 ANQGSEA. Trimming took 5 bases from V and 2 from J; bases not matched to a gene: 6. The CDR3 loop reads CSVRQRGVQETQYF. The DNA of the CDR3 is TGCAGCGTTCGGCAGCGGGGGGTTCAAGAGACCCAGTACTTC.

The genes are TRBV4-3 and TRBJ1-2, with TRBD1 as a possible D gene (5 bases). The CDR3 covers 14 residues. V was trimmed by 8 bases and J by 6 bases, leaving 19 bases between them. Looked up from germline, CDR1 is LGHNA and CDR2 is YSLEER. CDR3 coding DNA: TGCGCCAGCGGGACTAGAGACGGCGGCGATGGCTACACCTTC. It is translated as CASGTRDGGDGYTF.

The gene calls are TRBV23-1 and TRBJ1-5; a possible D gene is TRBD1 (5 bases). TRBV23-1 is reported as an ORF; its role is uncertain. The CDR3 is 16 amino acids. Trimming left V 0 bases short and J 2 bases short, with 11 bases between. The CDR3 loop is CASSQSSGNGNQPQHF. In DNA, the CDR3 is TGCGCCAGCAGTCAATCGTCAGGGAATGGCAATCAGCCCCAGCATTTT.

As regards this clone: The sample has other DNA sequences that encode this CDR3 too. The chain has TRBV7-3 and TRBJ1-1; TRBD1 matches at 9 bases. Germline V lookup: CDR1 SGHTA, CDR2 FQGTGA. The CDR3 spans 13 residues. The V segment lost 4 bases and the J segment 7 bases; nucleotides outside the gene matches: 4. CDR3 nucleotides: TGTGCCAGCAGCTCAGGACAGGGGAATGAAGCTTTCTTT. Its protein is CASSSGQGNEAFF.

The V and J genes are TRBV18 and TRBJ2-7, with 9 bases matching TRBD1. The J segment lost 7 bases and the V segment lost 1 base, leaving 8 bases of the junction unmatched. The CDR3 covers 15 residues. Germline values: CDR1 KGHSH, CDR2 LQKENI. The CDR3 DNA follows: TGTGCCAGCTCACCACAGGGGACAGGGCAAAGTGAGCAGTACTTC. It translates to CASSPQGTGQSEQYF.

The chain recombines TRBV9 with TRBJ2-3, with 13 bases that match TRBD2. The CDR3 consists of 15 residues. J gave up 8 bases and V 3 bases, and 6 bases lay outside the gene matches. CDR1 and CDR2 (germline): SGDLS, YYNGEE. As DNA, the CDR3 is TGTGCCAGCAGCGCCGGGACTAGCGGGGCGGGTACGCAGTATTTT. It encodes CASSAGTSGAGTQYF.

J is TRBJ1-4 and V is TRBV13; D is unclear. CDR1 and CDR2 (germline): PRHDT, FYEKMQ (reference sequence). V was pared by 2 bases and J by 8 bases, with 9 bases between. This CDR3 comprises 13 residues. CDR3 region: CASSLPGGEKLFF. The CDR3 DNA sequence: TGTGCCAGCAGCTTACCGGGAGGGGAAAAACTGTTTTTT.

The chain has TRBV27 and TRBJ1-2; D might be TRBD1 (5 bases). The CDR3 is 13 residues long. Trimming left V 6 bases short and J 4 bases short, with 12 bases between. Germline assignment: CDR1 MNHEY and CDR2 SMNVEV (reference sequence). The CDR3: CASSPGLPYGYTF. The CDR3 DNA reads TGTGCCAGCAGCCCGGGACTTCCCTATGGCTACACCTTC.

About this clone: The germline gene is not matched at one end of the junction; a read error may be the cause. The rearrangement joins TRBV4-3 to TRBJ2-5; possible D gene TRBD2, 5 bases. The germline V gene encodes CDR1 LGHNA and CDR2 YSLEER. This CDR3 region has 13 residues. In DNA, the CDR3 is TGCGCCAGCAGCCAAGATGTCGGGGAGACCCGGTACTTC. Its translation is CASSQDVGETRYF.